The rows below give T cell receptor beta chains drawn from one sample of a study of CD8+CD57+ T cells in acquired aplastic anemia. TCRdb analysed the reads with MiXCR anew, one entry per CDR3 protein. The table has some 290,000 distinct CDR3 sequences, around three fifths seen once. The sequencing sample was made of sorted CD4+, CD8+, or CD8+CD57+ T cells (not recorded which) from PBMCs. All receptors come from a human donor with severe aplastic anemia or a healthy control (not recorded which). The CDR3 runs from the conserved cysteine through the conserved F or W. The order of the fields is clone size, D gene, J gene, V gene, CDR3 DNA, CDR3 protein. A D gene is named only where the DNA matches it firmly. Not all rows give a size; the values are once, few, many and, for expanded clones, a class.

NA,NA,TRBJ2-5,TRBV20-1,TGCAGTGCTGGGGCCGGAGAGACCCAGTACTTC,CSAGAGETQYF
few,NA,TRBJ1-1,TRBV19,TGTGCCACCGAGAGGGGATACCCTCCCATGAACACTGAAGCTTTCTTT,CATERGYPPMNTEAFF
NA,TRBD1,TRBJ2-1,TRBV2,TGTGCCAGCAGTTTGAGGGACAGTACTTACAATGAGCAGTTCTTC,CASSLRDSTYNEQFF
NA,NA,TRBJ1-3,TRBV5-4,TGTGCCAGCAGCTTGGCCGGGTCGGCCTCTGGAAACACCATATATTTT,CASSLAGSASGNTIYF
NA,NA,TRBJ1-3,TRBV24-1,TGTGCCACCAGTGACGGGCGCAGGGCTGGAAACACCATATATTTT,CATSDGRRAGNTIYF
NA,TRBD2,TRBJ2-7,TRBV20-1,TGCAGTGCTAGAGGGACTAGCGACCTCTACGAGCAGTACTTC,CSARGTSDLYEQYF
NA,NA,TRBJ1-1,TRBV29-1,TGCAGCGCCGCCGGGAAGCCCTCGAACACTGAAGCTTTCTTT,CSAAGKPSNTEAFF
NA,NA,TRBJ1-6,TRBV3-1,TGTGCCAGCACCTTCACCACCGGGCCCCTCCACTTT,CASTFTTGPLHF
few,NA,TRBJ2-1,TRBV6-2/TRBV6-3,TGTGCCAGCAAAGAGGTCATAGGCGGGGCCGCGGATGAGCAGTTCTTC,CASKEVIGGAADEQFF
NA,TRBD2,TRBJ2-5,TRBV7-3,TGTGCCAGCATGAACCGGGGGGGGGCCCAAGAGACCCAGTACTTC,CASMNRGGAQETQYF
NA,TRBD1,TRBJ1-2,TRBV20-1,TGCAGTGCTAGAGATAGGTGGGGACAGGTTCCTAGAGGCTACACCTTC,CSARDRWGQVPRGYTF
many,NA,TRBJ2-5,TRBV27,TGTGCCAGCAGTCCCTTGAGCGCGGGAGAGACCCAGTACTTC,CASSPLSAGETQYF
many,TRBD1,TRBJ2-3,TRBV5-6,TGTGCCAGCAGCTTGAGGACAGGGGGCGCAGATACGCAGTATTTT,CASSLRTGGADTQYF
NA,TRBD1,TRBJ2-7,TRBV7-9,TGTGCCAGCAGCTTGGGGACAGTGACCTACGAGCAGTACTTC,CASSLGTVTYEQYF
NA,TRBD2,TRBJ2-5,TRBV28,TGTGCCAGCAGTTCCTTAGCGGGGGGGCGGGAGACCCAGTACTTC,CASSSLAGGRETQYF
few,TRBD1,TRBJ2-7,TRBV24-1,TGTGCCACCAGTGATTCCCCGGACAGGTACTACGAGCAGTACTTC,CATSDSPDRYYEQYF
NA,NA,TRBJ2-7,TRBV20-1,TGCAGTGCCCTAAACCGGGACATGGGTACCTACGAGCAGTACTTC,CSALNRDMGTYEQYF
NA,TRBD2,TRBJ2-1,TRBV6-4,TGTGCCAGCAGTGACGTTGTAGCGGGAGGTATCGATGAGCAGTTCTTC,CASSDVVAGGIDEQFF
NA,NA,TRBJ2-7,TRBV7-2,TGTGCCAGCAGCTTGGCCGGGGTGGATAGACAGTACTTC,CASSLAGVDRQYF
once,NA,TRBJ1-1,TRBV7-3,TGTGCCAGCGGTGTCAGGATGAACACTGAAGCTTTCTTT,CASGVRMNTEAFF
few,TRBD1,TRBJ1-2,TRBV7-9,TGTGCCAGCAGTCTACCAGGGGGCGAACTCTATGGCTACACCTTC,CASSLPGGELYGYTF
many,NA,TRBJ1-3,TRBV4-1,TGCGCCAGCAGCCAAGACGGTCCCGCTTGGGGAAACACCATATATTTT,CASSQDGPAWGNTIYF
few,NA,TRBJ1-1,TRBV29-1,TGCAGCGTTGACCTACTAAGAGACACTGAAGCTTTCTTT,CSVDLLRDTEAFF
NA,TRBD1,TRBJ2-6,TRBV9,TGTGCCAGCAGCTACCCCCGGGACAGGGTCTCCTCTGGGGCCAACGTCCTGACTTTC,CASSYPRDRVSSGANVLTF
NA,NA,TRBJ2-2,TRBV15,TGTGCCACCTGGAACGGGAAGCTGTTTTTT,CATWNGKLFF
NA,NA,TRBJ2-3,TRBV12-3/TRBV12-4,TGTGCCAGCAGTTTGTCGGGGAGCGCAGATACGCAGTATTTT,CASSLSGSADTQYF
NA,NA,TRBJ2-1,TRBV7-9,TGTGCCAGCAGGGATTACAGGGACAATGAGCAGTTCTTC,CASRDYRDNEQFF
NA,NA,TRBJ1-5,TRBV19,TGTGCCAGTAGTATAGTAACCTACAGGGAAGTGGATCAGCCCCAGCATTTT,CASSIVTYREVDQPQHF
NA,TRBD2,TRBJ2-1,TRBV20-1,TGCAGTGCTGGGGGGACTAGCGGGTGGAACAATGAGCAGTTCTTC,CSAGGTSGWNNEQFF
NA,NA,TRBJ2-3,TRBV20-1,TGCAGTGTGGGCACAGATACGCAGTATTTT,CSVGTDTQYF
NA,NA,TRBJ2-2,TRBV5-1,TGCGCCAGCAGCCCCCCCGGGTTGGGAAACACCGGGGAGCTGTTTTTT,CASSPPGLGNTGELFF
NA,TRBD1,TRBJ2-1,TRBV29-1,TGCAACGTCCGGCTAGGGGGCGGTGAGCAGTTCTTC,CNVRLGGGEQFF
many,NA,TRBJ2-7,TRBV7-9,TGTGCCAGCAGCTCCAGGGGACCAGCCTACGAGCAGTACTTC,CASSSRGPAYEQYF
NA,TRBD1,TRBJ1-1,TRBV7-2,TGTGCCAGCAGCCGGAATAGGGGGCTTACTGAAGCTTTCTTT,CASSRNRGLTEAFF
NA,NA,TRBJ2-1,TRBV4-1,TGCGCCAGCAGCCAAGATGAGGGCCATGAGCAGTTCTTC,CASSQDEGHEQFF
NA,TRBD2,TRBJ2-7,TRBV20-1,TGCAGTGCTATAGGCATCGGAATAGCGGGAGGGTCCTACGAGCAGTACTTC,CSAIGIGIAGGSYEQYF
many,NA,TRBJ1-6,TRBV30,NA,CAWSSSGSHSPLHF
many,TRBD1,TRBJ1-6,TRBV19,TGTGCCAGTAGTGTCGGACAGGGTGGTAATTCACCCCTCCACTTT,CASSVGQGGNSPLHF
NA,NA,TRBJ2-1,TRBV7-4,TGTGCCAGCAGCTCCTCGGACAACTACAATGAGCAGTTCTTC,CASSSSDNYNEQFF
NA,NA,TRBJ1-1,TRBV7-3,TGTGCCAGCAGCTTAGGGTCAGCAATTCTGAACACTGAAGCTTTCTTT,CASSLGSAILNTEAFF
many,TRBD2,TRBJ2-2,TRBV6-1,TGTGCCAGCAAGCCTAGCGGGGGCCTCAGCGGGGAGCTGTTTTTT,CASKPSGGLSGELFF
NA,TRBD1,TRBJ2-7,TRBV7-9,TGTGCCAGCAGCTTAGCGTGGGACAGGGTCCGATTATACGAGCAGTACTTC,CASSLAWDRVRLYEQYF
once,NA,TRBJ1-1,TRBV5-6,TGTGCCAGCAGCTTGAGGCAGGCCCCCTCTGGAAACACTGAAGCTTTCTTT,CASSLRQAPSGNTEAFF
once,TRBD1,TRBJ2-7,TRBV9,TGTGCCAGCAGCTTGAGGGGGACAGTCACCTACGAGCAGTACTTC,CASSLRGTVTYEQYF
once,NA,TRBJ2-7,TRBV5-1,TGCGCCAGCAGCTCCAGGGGACCCTACGAGCAGTACTTC,CASSSRGPYEQYF
few,TRBD1,TRBJ2-6,TRBV7-6,TGTGCCAGCAGCGAACGACAGGGTTTTGGGGCCAACGTCCTGACTTTC,CASSERQGFGANVLTF
once,TRBD1,TRBJ1-6,TRBV9,TGTGCCAGCAGCGTAAGAGACAGGGTTAATTCACCCCTCCACTTT,CASSVRDRVNSPLHF
NA,NA,TRBJ1-6,TRBV15,TGTGCCACCAGCGCCCTCGGGGGTTACTATAATCCACCCCTCCACTTT,CATSALGGYYNPPLHF
once,NA,TRBJ2-3,TRBV24-1,TGTGCCACCCCCGGTCGGGTGCGAGATACGCAGTATTTT,CATPGRVRDTQYF
many,TRBD2,TRBJ2-1,TRBV12-3/TRBV12-4,TGTGCCAGCGTCGGGGGGGCCAAAGCTGCCAATGAGCAGTTCTTC,CASVGGAKAANEQFF
NA,NA,TRBJ2-5,TRBV7-3,TGTGCCAGCAGCAAAGGTAGAGGGGAGACCCAGTACTTC,CASSKGRGETQYF
NA,NA,TRBJ1-1,TRBV7-3,TGTGCCAGCAGCTTAGGTTCGGAGAACACTGAAGCTTTCTTT,CASSLGSENTEAFF
many,NA,TRBJ2-7,TRBV10-3,TGTGCCATCAGTGCGTTACCTAGGGGAGGCGAGCAGTACTTC,CAISALPRGGEQYF
few,TRBD2,TRBJ2-1,TRBV20-1,TGCAGTGCTAAACAGGGACTAGCGGGGGGGCGATCTATCAATGAGCAGTTCTTC,CSAKQGLAGGRSINEQFF
many,NA,TRBJ1-4,TRBV25-1,TGTGCCAGCTCAATGGGGTTCACTAATGAAAAACTGTTTTTT,CASSMGFTNEKLFF